The following is a TCR beta chain sequence with its context. What it binds is not known. After extraction with the RNeasy kit, about 0.5 to 1 ug of the RNA was reverse transcribed using random hexamers. Across 54 Vbeta and 13 Jbeta, TCR beta CDR3 was amplified with immunoSEQ multiplex PCR. TCRdb passed the immunoSEQ multiplex PCR reads through MiXCR, listing each CDR3 protein once. The table has around 280,000 distinct CDR3 sequences, about 91% seen once. The entry originates in a study of CD8 T cells in Susac syndrome. Trimming left V 7 bases short and J 2 bases short, with 15 bases between. Germline loops: CDR1 MNHEY, CDR2 SMNVEV (reference sequence). The CDR3 consists of 14 residues. The multiple sclerosis controls were treatment-naive patients, and their relapsing-remitting disease was stable or active. The study, taken as a whole, reports: The study's TCR sequencing and HLA analysis covered a relatively small number of individuals, and the study acknowledged this.

Sequencing was done on a sample of CD4+ T cells from PBMCs. The receptor was derived from a human donor with multiple sclerosis. This chain joins TRBV27 and TRBJ2-7; TRBD1 is a possible D gene (7 bases). The DNA of the CDR3 is TGTGCCAGCACGACGCGGGACAGCCCCTACGAGCAGTACTTC. It encodes CASTTRDSPYEQYF.